The clone carrying this T cell receptor beta chain was observed a few times. Its antigen is not known. The entry originates in a study of vaccination and CD4 T cells after COVID-19. General study points: The median proportion of reactive clones detected only post-vaccination in convalescent patients was over 65%.

Cultured CD4+ T-cell DNA underwent Oncomine TCR Beta short-read sequencing. A single record per CDR3 protein comes from TCRdb applying MiXCR to the PCR reads. The profile shows around 9,000 distinct CDR3 sequences, about 34% of them singletons. CDR3 size: 14 residues. The germline gives CDR1 MNHEY, CDR2 SVGEGT. The trim removed 3 bases at V and 1 base at J, leaving 2 bases unmatched. Treatment here: approximately 11-day PBMC culture with coronavirus spike peptide pools or control peptides (ViraFEST assay). According to the study, CD4+ T cells from the unexposed donor were gathered ahead of the COVID-19 pandemic (2011-2018).

The chain is built from TRBV6-2 or TRBV6-3 and TRBJ2-5, with TRBD1 matching over 7 bases. This clonotype originated in a human donor in good health. Sequencing input: CD4+ T cells from blood, cultured in vitro. The CDR3 DNA reads as TGTGCCAGCAGTTATCAGGGGGTCCAAGAGACCCAGTACTTC. Amino acids: CASSYQGVQETQYF.